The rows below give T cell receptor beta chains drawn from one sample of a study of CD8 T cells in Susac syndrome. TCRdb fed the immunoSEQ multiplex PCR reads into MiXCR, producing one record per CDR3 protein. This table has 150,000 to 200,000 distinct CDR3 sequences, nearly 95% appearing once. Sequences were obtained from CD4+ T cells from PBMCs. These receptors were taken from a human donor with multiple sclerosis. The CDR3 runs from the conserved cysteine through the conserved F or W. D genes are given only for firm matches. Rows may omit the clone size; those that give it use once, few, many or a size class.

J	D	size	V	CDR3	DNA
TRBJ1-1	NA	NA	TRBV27	CASSLGQTANTEAFF	TGTGCCAGCAGTTTGGGACAAACAGCGAACACTGAAGCTTTCTTT
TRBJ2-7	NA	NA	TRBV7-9	CASSFTGGEQYF	TGTGCCAGCAGCTTCACTGGGGGCGAGCAGTACTTC
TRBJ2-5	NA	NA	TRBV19	CASSPGWGETQYF	TGTGCCAGTAGCCCCGGTTGGGGGGAGACCCAGTACTTC
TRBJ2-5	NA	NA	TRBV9	CASSVGAGDFQETQYF	TGTGCCAGCAGCGTAGGGGCAGGGGATTTCCAAGAGACCCAGTACTTC
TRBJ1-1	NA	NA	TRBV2	CASIGVAEAFF	TGTGCCAGCATAGGGGTTGCTGAAGCTTTCTTT
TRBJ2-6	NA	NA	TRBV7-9	CASSGSPVAGANVLTF	TGTGCCAGCAGCGGCTCACCAGTGGCTGGGGCCAACGTCCTGACTTTC
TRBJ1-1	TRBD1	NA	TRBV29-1	CSGNQGGYTEAFF	TGCAGCGGGAACCAGGGGGGGTATACTGAAGCTTTCTTT
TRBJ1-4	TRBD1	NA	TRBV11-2	CASSRTGNEKLFF	TGTGCCAGCAGCCGGACAGGGAATGAAAAACTGTTTTTT
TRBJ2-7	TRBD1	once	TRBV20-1	CSATSDRAYEQYF	TGCAGTGCGACATCGGACAGGGCCTACGAGCAGTACTTC
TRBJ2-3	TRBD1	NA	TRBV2	CASSPDRAWTDTQYF	TGTGCCAGCAGCCCGGACAGGGCTTGGACAGATACGCAGTATTTT
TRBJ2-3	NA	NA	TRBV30	CAWSRGADTQYF	TGTGCCTGGAGTCGGGGTGCAGATACGCAGTATTTT
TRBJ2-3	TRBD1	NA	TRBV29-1	CSVVRDSTQDTQYF	TGCAGCGTTGTCCGGGACAGCACCCAAGATACGCAGTATTTT
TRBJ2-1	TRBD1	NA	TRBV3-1	CASSLATGGDEQFF	TGTGCCAGCAGCCTCGCGACAGGGGGGGATGAGCAGTTCTTC
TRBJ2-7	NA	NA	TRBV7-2	CASSKTGGAAYEQYF	TGTGCCAGCAGCAAAACGGGGGGCGCCGCCTACGAGCAGTACTTC
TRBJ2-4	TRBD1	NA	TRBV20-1	CSAPNPGQGNIQYF	TGCAGTGCTCCCAATCCGGGACAGGGGAACATTCAGTACTTC
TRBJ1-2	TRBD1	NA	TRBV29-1	CSVEPTGGDGYTF	TGCAGCGTTGAACCCACAGGGGGGGACGGCTACACCTTC